One T cell receptor beta chain is described in this entry. Germline CDR1 is LNHDA and CDR2 is SQIVND (reference sequence). The CDR3 consists of 13 residues. Trimming left V 2 bases short and J 8 bases short, with 9 bases between. The record originates from a study of blood T cell repertoires in COVID-19. The assay was immunoSEQ multiplex PCR, and TCRdb's table has in-frame clones only and misses some. The profile shows about 220,000 clones, roughly 89% of them singletons. This clonotype originated in a woman aged 35 to 49 with acute COVID-19. V is TRBV19 and J is TRBJ2-2, with unresolved D. The sequenced sample was PBMCs or T cells enriched from blood (not recorded which). DNA for the CDR3: TGTGCCAGTAGTATATCCGGTTTGGGGGAGCTGTTTTTT. Protein: CASSISGLGELFF.